The text below deals with one T cell receptor (beta chain). This record comes from a study of cytomegalovirus exposure and HLA in healthy donors. The PCR employed 60 Vbeta primers together with 13 Jbeta primers. TCRdb keeps only in-frame clones here, not all; method: immunoSEQ multiplex PCR. The sample holds over 150,000 clones, 65% to 90% seen once. Trimming took 5 bases from V and 2 from J; bases not matched to a gene: 3. CDR3 size: 14 residues. Germline V gene data show CDR1 as SGHVS and CDR2 as FNYEAQ. The sequence derives from a male donor in good health and CMV-seronegative. Material for sequencing was PBMCs. The gene calls are TRBV7-6 and TRBJ1-5, with 7 bases fitting TRBD1. CDR3 protein: CASSNDRGNQPQHF. The CDR3 DNA reads as TGTGCCAGCAGCAATGACAGGGGCAATCAGCCCCAGCATTTT.